The 3 T cell receptor beta chains reported below all come from one sample, sequenced in a study of post-analysis software for immune sequencing data. General observations from the study: Comparison of patients with controls showed 5 or 6 TRBV segments more frequent in patients, TRBV5-6, TRBV5-1 and TRBV20-1 among them.

Carried by the TCR beta cDNA libraries were unique molecular identifiers. Each CDR3 protein is one row after TCRdb ran MiXCR on the PCR reads. The sample carries fewer than 850,000 distinct CDR3 sequences, 25% to 30% recorded once. Their antigens remain unidentified. The sequencing input was blood. The receptors were sampled from a girl between 10 and 17 years old with multiple sclerosis.

This clonotype has just a few counts. V usage is TRBV3-1 and J usage is TRBJ1-5; perhaps TRBD1 as D (6 bases). Deletions cut 1 base from V and 2 bases from J, with 9 bases between. From germline, CDR1 is LGHDT and CDR2 YNNKEL (reference sequence). This CDR3 region has 15 residues. The chain's CDR3 is CASSQVPGGNQPQHF. The CDR3 DNA is TGTGCCAGCAGCCAAGTTCCAGGGGGCAATCAGCCCCAGCATTTT.

The chain recombines TRBV28 with TRBJ2-7; D is tentatively TRBD1 or TRBD2 (5 bases each). The CDR3 totals 15 residues. The ends were cut back, 7 bases at V and 4 bases at J, with 20 bases in the middle. Germline values: CDR1 MDHEN, CDR2 SYDVKM. The DNA for the CDR3 is TGTGCCAGCACCAAACCGAGGGGTCGGATTTACGAGCAGTACTTC. Translating gives CASTKPRGRIYEQYF.

This clonotype was detected only a few times. J is TRBJ1-6 and V is TRBV7-9; the match to TRBD1 covers 8 bases. The CDR3 sequence is 16 residues long. After removal of 5 bases from V and 7 bases from J, the junction contained 10 bases not matched to a gene. Germline V gene sequence: CDR1 SEHNR, CDR2 FQNEAQ (reference sequence). CDR3 nucleotide sequence: TGTGCCAGCAGCCCGCCGGCAGGGACAGGCAATTCACCCCTCCACTTT. Protein: CASSPPAGTGNSPLHF.